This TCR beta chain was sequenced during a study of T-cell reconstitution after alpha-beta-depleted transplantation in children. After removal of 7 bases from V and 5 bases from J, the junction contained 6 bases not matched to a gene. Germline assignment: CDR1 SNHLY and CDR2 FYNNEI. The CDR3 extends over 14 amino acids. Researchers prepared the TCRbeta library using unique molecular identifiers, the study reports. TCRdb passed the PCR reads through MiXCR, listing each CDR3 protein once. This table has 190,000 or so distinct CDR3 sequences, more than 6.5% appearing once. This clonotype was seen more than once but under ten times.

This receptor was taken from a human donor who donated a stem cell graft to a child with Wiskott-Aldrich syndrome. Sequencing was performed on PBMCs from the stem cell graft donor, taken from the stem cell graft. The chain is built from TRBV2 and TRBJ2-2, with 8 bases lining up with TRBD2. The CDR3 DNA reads TGTGCCAGCAATGTTGCGGGGGGTACCGGGGAGCTGTTTTTT. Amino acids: CASNVAGGTGELFF.